This record covers a single TCR beta chain. This specimen belongs to a study of early T cells in non-severe SARS-CoV-2 infection. One entry per CDR3 protein, called by TCRdb with MiXCR from the 5' RACE reads. The sample lists tens of thousands of distinct CDR3 sequences, 5.3% occurring once. The sequenced sample was whole blood. The origin of this receptor is an adult who was a healthcare worker with PCR-confirmed SARS-CoV-2 infection or an uninfected control (not recorded which).

CDR3 region: CASSFTGGIVETQYF. The CDR3 DNA sequence: TGCGCCAGCAGCTTCACAGGGGGGATTGTGGAGACCCAGTACTTC. The rearrangement links TRBV5-1 to TRBJ2-5; 8 positions match TRBD1. V shed 2 bases and J 5 bases; nucleotides not matched to a gene: 8. Germline assignment: CDR1 SGHRS and CDR2 YFSETQ. The CDR3 spans 15 residues.